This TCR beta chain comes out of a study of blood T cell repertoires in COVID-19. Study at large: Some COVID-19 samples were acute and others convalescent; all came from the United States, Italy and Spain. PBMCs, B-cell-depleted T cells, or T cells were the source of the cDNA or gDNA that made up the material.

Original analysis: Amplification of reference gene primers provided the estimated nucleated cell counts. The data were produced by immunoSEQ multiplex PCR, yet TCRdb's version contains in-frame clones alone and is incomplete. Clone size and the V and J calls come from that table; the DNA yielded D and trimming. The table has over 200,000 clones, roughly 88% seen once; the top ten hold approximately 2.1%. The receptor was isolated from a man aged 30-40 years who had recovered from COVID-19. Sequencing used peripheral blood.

The CDR3 sequence: CASSLQDRGQTATNEKLFF. DNA for the CDR3: TGTGCCAGCTCACTACAAGACAGGGGCCAAACTGCAACTAATGAAAAACTGTTTTTT. The J gene is TRBJ1-4, the V gene TRBV18; 8 bases fit TRBD1. V lost 4 bases to trimming and J lost 0 bases; unmatched junction nucleotides: 13. Germline loops: CDR1 KGHSH, CDR2 LQKENI. The CDR3 totals 19 residues.